This TCR beta chain is from a study of beta chain features in type 1 diabetes. Sorting of CD4+ naive, central memory, regulatory and stem cell-like memory cells was performed via CD45RO/CCR7/CD25/CD127/CD95/CD27. This CDR3 has 15 residues. V dropped 3 bases and J dropped 7 bases, with 15 bases sitting between them. Germline CDR1 is ENHRY and CDR2 is SYGVKD. Expressed TCRB transcripts were sequenced after all isolated RNA was converted to cDNA. Sequencing used immunoSEQ multiplex PCR; TCRdb keeps in-frame clones, though not all of them. The sample comprises about 700,000 clones, about an eighth of which are singletons, and about 0.02% rests with the top ten. General study points: Patients with Type 1 diabetes showed moderately but significantly shorter TCRB CDR3s in all four CD4+ subsets.

In this sample, this clone turned up a few times. Antigen: not known. The gene calls are TRBV10-3 and TRBJ1-4; TRBD1 might be the D (6 bases). Specimen: naive CD4+ T cells from blood. The source is a man aged 18 to 30 with type 1 diabetes. The CDR3 DNA reads as TGTGCCATCAGTGATGGGGGGACACGAGGTGAAAAACTGTTTTTT. Amino acids: CAISDGGTRGEKLFF.